One and the same sample provided the 18 T cell receptor beta chains below, sequenced in a study of T-cell reconstitution after alpha-beta-depleted transplantation in children. Preparation of the TCRbeta library was carried out with unique molecular identifiers. TCRdb reprocessed the PCR reads with MiXCR, giving one entry per CDR3 protein. The table records around 76,000 distinct CDR3 sequences, 15% to 20% of them present only once. The specimen was PBMCs, mostly from graft donor cells, collected 360 days after TCRalphabeta/CD19-depleted stem cell transplant. Receptors were obtained from a male patient aged 2-15 years who had a stem cell transplant for acute lymphoblastic leukemia, so the T cells may come from the graft donor.

There are a few counts of this clonotype. The chain is built from TRBV6-6 and TRBJ2-7; 7 bases are a match to TRBD1. The V gene's germline CDR1 is MNHNY and CDR2 SVGAGI (reference sequence). The CDR3 is 13 amino acids. The ends lost 4 bases at V and 7 bases at J; junction bases unmatched: 7. The CDR3, as DNA: TGTGCCAGCAGTTCCAACAGGGGAGATGAGCAGTACTTC. Translating gives CASSSNRGDEQYF.

The count of this clonotype is one. The CDR3 region is CAIMTDTYEQYF. In nucleotides, the CDR3 is TGTGCCATCATGACGGACACCTACGAGCAGTACTTC. This rearrangement joins TRBV10-3 to TRBJ2-7; D is possibly TRBD1 (5 bases). V was clipped by 7 bases and J by 2 bases, with 9 bases between them. The germline V gene has CDR1 ENHRY and CDR2 SYGVKD. The CDR3 is 12 residues long.

A few counts support this clonotype. One junction end does not reproduce the germline sequence, and a read error may be involved. The chain combines TRBV2 with TRBJ2-2, with 10 bases fitting TRBD2. The germline CDR1 and CDR2 sequences are SNHLY and FYNNEI. The CDR3 spans 14 residues. The CDR3 loop reads CASSETSGTFGELF. CDR3 in DNA: TGTGCCAGCAGCGAAACTAGCGGGACCTTCGGGGAGCTGTTT.

This chain joins TRBV5-1 and TRBJ2-1; D is perhaps TRBD2 (6 bases). Germline CDR1 SGHRS, CDR2 YFSETQ. This CDR3 has 14 amino acids. The V and J ends lost 5 bases and 3 bases respectively, with 12 bases between them. CDR3: CASRGGNYYNEQFF. CDR3 nucleotides: TGCGCCAGCAGGGGGGGAAACTACTACAATGAGCAGTTCTTC.

DNA of the CDR3: TGTGCCAGCAGCCTCCCGACGGCTAGAGGGACCTACGAGCAGTACTTC. Its protein is CASSLPTARGTYEQYF. The rearrangement links TRBV7-9 to TRBJ2-7; perhaps TRBD2 as D (5 bases). The CDR3 covers 16 residues. V was pared by 5 bases and J by 2 bases, with 19 bases between. Per germline, CDR1 SEHNR and CDR2 FQNEAQ (reference sequence). Combining the CDR3 with reference TRBV7-9 and TRBJ2-7 gives the whole variable domain DTGVSQNPRHKITKRGQNVTFRCDPISEHNRLYWYRQTLGQGPEFLTYFQNEAQLEKSRLLSDRFSAERPKGSFSTLEIQRTEQGDSAMYLCASSLPTARGTYEQYFGPGTRLTVT.

This clonotype was seen repeatedly, ten times or more. The genes are TRBV4-1 and TRBJ1-5; 9 positions agree with TRBD1. In germline, CDR1 is MGHRA, CDR2 YSYEKL. Trimming at V came to 3 bases and at J to 6 bases, leaving 3 bases not matched to a gene. The CDR3 loop spans 14 amino acids. The CDR3 sequence is CASSHTGGGQPQHF. CDR3 nucleotides: TGCGCCAGCAGCCACACAGGGGGCGGTCAGCCCCAGCATTTT.

In its sample, this clonotype was seen a few times. The gene calls are TRBV10-3 and TRBJ2-3; 10 nucleotides match TRBD2. V lost 5 bases to trimming and J lost 2 bases; unmatched junction nucleotides: 7. The CDR3 has 16 residues. Germline V gene lookup returns CDR1 ENHRY and CDR2 SYGVKD. CDR3: CAISHAGLANTDTQYF. In DNA form, the CDR3 reads TGTGCCATCAGTCACGCGGGACTAGCGAACACAGATACGCAGTATTTT.

The rearrangement links TRBV12-3 or TRBV12-4 to TRBJ1-1; D call uncertain. This CDR3 spans 14 amino acids. Trimming shortened V by 2 bases and J by 1 base, and 8 bases separated the two germline ends. The CDR3 loop is CASSLRVWNTEAFF. Written as DNA, the CDR3 is TGTGCCAGCAGTTTAAGGGTGTGGAACACTGAAGCTTTCTTT.

This chain uses TRBV3-1 with TRBJ1-2; D possibly corresponds to TRBD1 (6 bases). V dropped 0 bases and J dropped 6 bases, with 14 bases sitting between them. The CDR3 contains 15 residues. Germline V gene data show CDR1 as LGHDT and CDR2 as YNNKEL (reference sequence). CDR3 in amino acids: CASSQDSARGHGYTF. The CDR3 DNA reads as TGTGCCAGCAGCCAAGACTCGGCCAGGGGTCATGGCTACACCTTC.

The genes are TRBV7-8 and TRBJ1-1; D unclear. Trimming removed 4 bases at V and 6 bases at J, with 21 bases between. Germline V lookup: CDR1 SGHVS, CDR2 FQNEAQ. This CDR3 spans 16 amino acids. For the CDR3, the DNA is TGTGCCAGCAGCTCTGCACTACGGAACCGCGGGCCTGAAGCTTTCTTT. This gives the protein CASSSALRNRGPEAFF. Complete variable domain (other parts from reference TRBV7-8 and TRBJ1-1): GAGVSQSPRYKVAKRGQDVALRCDPISGHVSLFWYQQALGQGPEFLTYFQNEAQLDKSGLPSDRFFAERPEGSVSTLKIQRTQQEDSAVYLCASSSALRNRGPEAFFGQGTRLTVV.

The chain carries TRBV19 and TRBJ1-1, with 7 bases lining up with TRBD1. The CDR3 covers 14 residues. Germline V gene lookup returns CDR1 LNHDA and CDR2 SQIVND (reference sequence). With V trimmed by 6 bases and J by 4 bases, 8 bases remained unmatched. The CDR3 region is CASRDQGGFTEAFF. CDR3 in DNA: TGTGCCAGTAGGGACCAGGGGGGCTTCACTGAAGCTTTCTTT.

The chain employs TRBV5-1 and TRBJ2-7; TRBD2 aligns across 9 bases. The CDR3 length is 14 residues. CDR1 and CDR2 (germline): SGHRS, YFSETQ. With V trimmed by 9 bases and J by 3 bases, 10 bases remained unmatched. In nucleotides, the CDR3 is TGCGCCACCTCCCCCATAGCGGGAGTCTACGAGCAGTACTTC. It yields the protein CATSPIAGVYEQYF.

The sample holds a few counts of this clonotype. The chain is built from TRBV3-1 and TRBJ1-3; no firm D call. There are 14 residues in the CDR3. Germline lookup yields CDR1 LGHDT and CDR2 YNNKEL (reference sequence). The V gene lost 3 bases and the J gene lost 2 bases, with 8 bases spanning the gap. The CDR3 DNA is TGTGCCAGCAGCCAGGGGTGGGCTGGAAACACCATATATTTT. Protein sequence: CASSQGWAGNTIYF.

This clonotype was detected a few times. The chain recombines TRBV10-2 with TRBJ1-2, with D possibly being TRBD1 (5 bases). The CDR3 totals 15 residues. Germline V CDR1 and CDR2: WSHSY, SAAADI. V lost 0 bases and J lost 3, with 11 bases in between. The CDR3 sequence: CASSESMGLYYGYTF. The CDR3 bases are TGCGCCAGCAGTGAGTCGATGGGACTCTACTATGGCTACACCTTC.

The chain joins TRBV7-9 to TRBJ2-5; D gene unclear. The CDR3 has 14 amino acids. Trimming removed 2 bases at V and 0 bases at J, with 7 bases between. Looked up from germline, CDR1 is SEHNR and CDR2 is FQNEAQ (reference sequence). The DNA of the CDR3 is TGTGCCAGCAGCTTAACGAGACACCAAGAGACCCAGTACTTC. As protein: CASSLTRHQETQYF.

This clonotype was picked up many times. The chain combines TRBV9 with TRBJ2-7, with TRBD1 as a possible D gene (5 bases). V gave up 3 bases and J gave up 5 bases, with 12 bases separating them. The CDR3 has 13 amino acids. Germline CDR1 SGDLS, CDR2 YYNGEE. The CDR3 sequence is CASSGTPYDEQYF. The CDR3 DNA reads TGTGCCAGCAGCGGGACACCGTACGACGAGCAGTACTTC. Full variable domain (missing parts from reference TRBV9 and TRBJ2-7): DSGVTQTPKHLITATGQRVTLRCSPRSGDLSVYWYQQSLDQGLQFLIQYYNGEERAKGNILERFSAQQFPDLHSELNLSSLELGDSALYFCASSGTPYDEQYFGPGTRLTVT.

This clonotype appeared many times. V gene TRBV7-9 combines with J gene TRBJ1-1, with D uncertain. From germline, CDR1 is SEHNR and CDR2 FQNEAQ (reference sequence). V was pared by 1 base and J by 4 bases, with 7 bases between. The length of the CDR3 is 13 residues. The CDR3, as DNA: TGTGCCAGCAGCTTAGAGGGCTCCACTGAAGCTTTCTTT. This translates into CASSLEGSTEAFF.

This clonotype was seen ten or more times. The chain joins TRBV12-3 or TRBV12-4 to TRBJ1-5, with D possibly TRBD1 on 5 matching bases. The CDR3 runs to 15 residues. The V gene lost 2 bases and the J gene lost 0 bases, with 8 bases spanning the gap. The CDR3, as DNA: TGTGCCAGCAGTTTAAACGGACATAGCAATCAGCCCCAGCATTTT. Translated, it gives CASSLNGHSNQPQHF.